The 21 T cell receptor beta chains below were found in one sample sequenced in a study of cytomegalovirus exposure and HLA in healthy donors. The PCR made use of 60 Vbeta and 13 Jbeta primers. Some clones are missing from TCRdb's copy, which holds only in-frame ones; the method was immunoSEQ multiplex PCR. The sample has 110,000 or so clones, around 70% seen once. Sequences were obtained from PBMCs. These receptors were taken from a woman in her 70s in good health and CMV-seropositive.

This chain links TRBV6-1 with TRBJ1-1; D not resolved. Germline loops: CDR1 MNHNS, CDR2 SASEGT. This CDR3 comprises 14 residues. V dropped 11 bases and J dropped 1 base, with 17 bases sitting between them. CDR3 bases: TGTGCCTCTCCGGAGAGGATGAGGAACACTGAAGCTTTCTTT. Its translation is CASPERMRNTEAFF.

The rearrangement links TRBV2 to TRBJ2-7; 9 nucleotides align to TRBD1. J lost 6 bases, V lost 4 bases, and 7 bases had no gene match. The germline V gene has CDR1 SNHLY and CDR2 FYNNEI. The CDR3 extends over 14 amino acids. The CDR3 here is CASSATGQGFEQYF. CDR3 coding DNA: TGTGCCAGCAGTGCGACGGGACAGGGTTTCGAGCAGTACTTC.

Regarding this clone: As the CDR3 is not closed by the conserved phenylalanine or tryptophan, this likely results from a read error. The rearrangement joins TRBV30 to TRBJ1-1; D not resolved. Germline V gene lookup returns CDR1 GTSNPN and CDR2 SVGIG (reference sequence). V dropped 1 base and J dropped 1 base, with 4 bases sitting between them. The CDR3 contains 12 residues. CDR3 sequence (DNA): TGTGCCTGGAGTGGCGGGAACACTGAAGCTTTCGTT. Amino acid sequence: CAWSGGNTEAFV.

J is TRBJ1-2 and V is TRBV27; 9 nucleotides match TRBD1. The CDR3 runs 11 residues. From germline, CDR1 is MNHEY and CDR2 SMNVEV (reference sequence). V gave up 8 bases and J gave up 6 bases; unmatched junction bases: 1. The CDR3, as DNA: TGTGCCAGCCGGGACAGGGATGGCTACACCTTC. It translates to CASRDRDGYTF.

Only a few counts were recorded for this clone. The CDR3 nucleotides are TGTGCCAGTAAACAGGGGGCTGCCGGAAACACCATATATTTT. Protein product: CASKQGAAGNTIYF. The chain employs TRBV19 and TRBJ1-3, with 9 positions matching TRBD1. Trimming took 7 bases from V and 4 from J; bases not matched to a gene: 5. The germline V gene encodes CDR1 LNHDA and CDR2 SQIVND (reference sequence). This CDR3 is 14 amino acids long.

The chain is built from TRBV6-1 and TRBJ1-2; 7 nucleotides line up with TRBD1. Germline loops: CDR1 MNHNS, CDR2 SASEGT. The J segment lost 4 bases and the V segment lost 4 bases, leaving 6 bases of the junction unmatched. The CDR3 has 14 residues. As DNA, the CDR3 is TGTGCCAGCAGTGTACCGGGACAGTCCTATGGCTACACCTTC. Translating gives CASSVPGQSYGYTF.

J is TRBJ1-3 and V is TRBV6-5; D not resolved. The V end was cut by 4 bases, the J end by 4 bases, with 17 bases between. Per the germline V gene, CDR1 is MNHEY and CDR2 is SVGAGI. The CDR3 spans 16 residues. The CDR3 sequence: CASSWGEPQAGNTIYF. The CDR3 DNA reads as TGTGCCAGCAGTTGGGGAGAGCCCCAAGCGGGAAACACCATATATTTT.

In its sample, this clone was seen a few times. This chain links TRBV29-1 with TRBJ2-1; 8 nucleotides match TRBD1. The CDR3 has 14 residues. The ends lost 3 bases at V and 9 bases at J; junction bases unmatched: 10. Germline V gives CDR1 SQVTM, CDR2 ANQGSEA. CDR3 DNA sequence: TGCAGCGTTGACGACAGGGGTAATAGGGGTGAGCAGTTCTTC. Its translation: CSVDDRGNRGEQFF.

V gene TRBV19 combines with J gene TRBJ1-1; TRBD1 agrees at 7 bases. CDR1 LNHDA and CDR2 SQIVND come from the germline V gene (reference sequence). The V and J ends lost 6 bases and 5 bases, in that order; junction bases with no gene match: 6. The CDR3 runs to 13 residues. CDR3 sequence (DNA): TGTGCCAGTAGCCCGACAGGGTATACTGAAGCTTTCTTT. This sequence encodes CASSPTGYTEAFF.

The DNA for the CDR3 is TGTGCCGCCACAGGGGGCGGTAGGAACTATGGCTACACCTTC. It encodes CAATGGGRNYGYTF. The J gene is TRBJ1-2, the V gene TRBV10-3, with TRBD1 matching 9 bases. The CDR3 consists of 14 residues. With 11 bases clipped from V and 2 bases from J, the junction kept 9 bases outside the gene matches. Looked up from germline, CDR1 is ENHRY and CDR2 is SYGVKD.

CDR3 coding DNA: TGTGCCAGCAGCCGCCGACAGGGCTACGAGCAGTACTTC. Protein product: CASSRRQGYEQYF. The chain uses TRBV7-3 and TRBJ2-7; 7 bases agree with TRBD1. CDR1 and CDR2 (germline): SGHTA, FQGTGA. This CDR3 has 13 residues. V shed 5 bases and J 3 bases; nucleotides not matched to a gene: 4.

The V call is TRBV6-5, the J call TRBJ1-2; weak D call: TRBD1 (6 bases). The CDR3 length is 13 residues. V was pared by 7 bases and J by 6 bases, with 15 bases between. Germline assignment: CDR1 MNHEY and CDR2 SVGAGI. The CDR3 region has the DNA TGTGCCAGCAAGGGGGTGGTTTCGGATGGCTACACCTTC. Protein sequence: CASKGVVSDGYTF.

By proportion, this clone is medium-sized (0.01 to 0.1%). The CDR3: CASSLVGQGRWNEQFF. CDR3 DNA sequence: TGTGCCAGCAGTTTAGTGGGACAGGGACGGTGGAATGAGCAGTTCTTC. The gene calls are TRBV27 and TRBJ2-1; 9 bases agree with TRBD1. Trimming at V came to 2 bases and at J to 7 bases, leaving 9 bases not matched to a gene. CDR3 length: 16 residues. Germline V gene lookup returns CDR1 MNHEY and CDR2 SMNVEV (reference sequence).

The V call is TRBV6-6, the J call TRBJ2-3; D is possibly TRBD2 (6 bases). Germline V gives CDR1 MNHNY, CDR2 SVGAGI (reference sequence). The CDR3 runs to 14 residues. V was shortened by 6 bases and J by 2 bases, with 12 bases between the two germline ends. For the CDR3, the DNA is TGTGCCAGCAGGGACTACCAAATCACAGATACGCAGTATTTT. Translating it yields CASRDYQITDTQYF.

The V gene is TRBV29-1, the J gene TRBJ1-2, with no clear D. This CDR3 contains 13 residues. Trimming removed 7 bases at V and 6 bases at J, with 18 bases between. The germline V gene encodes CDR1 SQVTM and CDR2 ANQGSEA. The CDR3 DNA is TGCAGCGCCCACAGCCCAGGCCCAGATGGCTACACCTTC. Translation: CSAHSPGPDGYTF.

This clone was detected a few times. CDR3 nucleotide sequence: TGTGCCAGCAGCTCTTCCCTGGGACAGGGCACCGGGGAGCTGTTTTTT. As protein: CASSSSLGQGTGELFF. V gene TRBV5-8 combines with J gene TRBJ2-2; 9 nucleotides agree with TRBD1. Germline loops: CDR1 SGHTS, CDR2 YDEGEE. The CDR3 is 16 residues long. The V segment lost 3 bases and the J segment 4 bases; nucleotides outside the gene matches: 7.

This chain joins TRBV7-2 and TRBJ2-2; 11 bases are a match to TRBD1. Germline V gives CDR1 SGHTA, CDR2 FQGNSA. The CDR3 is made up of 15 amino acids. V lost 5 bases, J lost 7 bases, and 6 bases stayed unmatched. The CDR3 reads CASSRGQGAHGELFF. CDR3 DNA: TGTGCCAGCAGCAGAGGACAGGGGGCGCACGGGGAGCTGTTTTTT.

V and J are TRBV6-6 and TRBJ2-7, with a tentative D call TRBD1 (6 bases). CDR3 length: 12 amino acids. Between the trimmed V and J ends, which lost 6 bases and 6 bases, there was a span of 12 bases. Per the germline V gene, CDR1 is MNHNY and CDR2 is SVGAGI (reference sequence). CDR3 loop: CASSLQGIEQYF. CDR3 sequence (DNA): TGTGCCAGCAGCCTACAGGGAATCGAGCAGTACTTC.

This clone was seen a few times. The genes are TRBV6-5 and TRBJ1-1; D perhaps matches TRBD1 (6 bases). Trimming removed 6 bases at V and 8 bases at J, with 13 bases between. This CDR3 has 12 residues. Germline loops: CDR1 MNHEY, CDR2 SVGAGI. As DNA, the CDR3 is TGTGCCAGCAGCTACGGGGGGGGCGAAGCTTTCTTT. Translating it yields CASSYGGGEAFF.

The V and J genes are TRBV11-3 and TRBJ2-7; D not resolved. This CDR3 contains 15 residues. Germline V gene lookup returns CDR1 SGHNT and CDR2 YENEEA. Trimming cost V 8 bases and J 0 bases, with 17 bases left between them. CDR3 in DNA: TGTGCCAGCGCTGAATCAGCGTCCACCTCCTACGAGCAGTACTTC. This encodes CASAESASTSYEQYF.

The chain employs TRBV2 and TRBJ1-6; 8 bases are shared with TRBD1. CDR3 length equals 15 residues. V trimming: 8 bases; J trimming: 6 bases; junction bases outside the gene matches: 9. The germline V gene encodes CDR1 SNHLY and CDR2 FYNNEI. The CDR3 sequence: CASAFSGGVNSPLHF. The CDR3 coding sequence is TGTGCCAGCGCGTTCTCAGGGGGCGTTAATTCACCCCTCCACTTT.